These 30 T cell receptor beta chains share one sample of origin, sequenced in a study of cytomegalovirus exposure and HLA in healthy donors. Primers included in the PCR were 60 Vbeta and 13 Jbeta primers. Profiled with immunoSEQ multiplex PCR; TCRdb holds only in-frame clones, not every one. The sample gives 150,000 or so clones, around 75% of which show up once; about 7.7% is in the top ten. Sequencing was carried out using PBMCs. The receptors were sampled from a woman between 40 and 55 years old in good health and CMV-seropositive.

This chain connects TRBV5-1 to TRBJ2-7; 10 nucleotides agree with TRBD2. Germline CDR1 SGHRS, CDR2 YFSETQ. The CDR3 spans 15 residues. Trimming at V came to 0 bases and at J to 7 bases, leaving 7 bases not matched to a gene. The CDR3 DNA reads as TGCGCCAGCAGCTTGGCCACTAGCGGGACGGGTGAGCAGTACTTC. Encoded protein: CASSLATSGTGEQYF.

The sample holds one count of this clone. V is TRBV7-2 and J is TRBJ2-2; 7 bases are a match to TRBD2. CDR3 size: 18 residues. V gave up 1 base and J gave up 3 bases; unmatched junction bases: 11. CDR1 and CDR2 from the germline V gene are SGHTA and FQGNSA. In DNA, the CDR3 is TGTGCCAGCAGCTTAGTGGTCGGCGGGAGTAGGGACACCGGGGAGCTGTTTTTT. Amino acids: CASSLVVGGSRDTGELFF.

The chain links TRBV10-3 to TRBJ1-5; D remains ambiguous. The V gene's germline CDR1 is ENHRY and CDR2 SYGVKD. V lost 6 bases and J 7 bases, leaving 22 bases between the germline ends. The CDR3 is made up of 16 amino acids. CDR3 loop: CAISPGTLLSGQPQHF. The CDR3 DNA follows: TGTGCCATCAGCCCCGGAACCCTACTTTCGGGGCAGCCCCAGCATTTT.

The V gene is TRBV7-9, the J gene TRBJ1-2, with 7 bases identical to TRBD1. This CDR3 has 14 amino acids. Germline V gene lookup returns CDR1 SEHNR and CDR2 FQNEAQ (reference sequence). V lost 5 bases and J lost 8; bases outside the gene matches: 11. CDR3 in DNA: TGTGCCAGCAGCGTCACAGGGGATTTCGGGGGCTACACCTTC. Translating it yields CASSVTGDFGGYTF.

The rearrangement joins TRBV27 to TRBJ1-2; D is perhaps TRBD1 (6 bases). The CDR3 totals 13 residues. Trimming removed 3 bases from V and 7 bases from J, with 12 bases in between. The germline V gene encodes CDR1 MNHEY and CDR2 SMNVEV (reference sequence). CDR3 DNA sequence: TGTGCCAGCAGTTTCGCGTCAGGGGTTGGCTACACCTTC. Protein: CASSFASGVGYTF.

In its sample, this clone was seen once. The chain combines TRBV9 with TRBJ2-1; 12 nucleotides align to TRBD1. J lost 9 bases, V lost 2 bases, and 6 bases had no gene match. Germline CDR1 reads SGDLS; CDR2 reads YYNGEE. The CDR3 extends over 15 amino acids. The chain's CDR3 is CASSVGQGARSEQFF. CDR3 nucleotide sequence: TGTGCCAGCAGCGTGGGACAGGGGGCGCGAAGTGAGCAGTTCTTC.

The rearrangement uses TRBV28 and TRBJ2-3; TRBD1 agrees at 8 bases. There are 15 residues in the CDR3. CDR1 is MDHEN and CDR2 is SYDVKM in the germline V gene. Germline trimming cut 5 bases from V and 0 bases from J; bases unmatched to any gene: 4. CDR3 in amino acids: CASSRQGASTDTQYF. CDR3 nucleotide sequence: TGTGCCAGCAGTCGTCAGGGGGCCAGCACAGATACGCAGTATTTT. Using reference TRBV28 and TRBJ2-3 for the parts outside the CDR3, the full variable domain is DVKVTQSSRYLVKRTGEKVFLECVQDMDHENMFWYRQDPGLGLRLIYFSYDVKMKEKGDIPEGYSVSREKKERFSLILESASTNQTSMYLCASSRQGASTDTQYFGPGTRLTVL.

The J gene is TRBJ1-4, the V gene TRBV19, with 10 bases lining up with TRBD1. The CDR3 length is 14 residues. V lost 5 bases to trimming and J lost 7 bases; unmatched junction nucleotides: 4. In germline, CDR1 is LNHDA, CDR2 SQIVND (reference sequence). The CDR3 loop reads CASSVTGGGEKLFF. The CDR3 coding sequence is TGTGCCAGTAGTGTGACAGGGGGCGGTGAAAAACTGTTTTTT.

The rearrangement joins TRBV28 to TRBJ1-1; 8 bases fit TRBD1. CDR3 length equals 14 residues. CDR1 and CDR2 from the germline V gene are MDHEN and SYDVKM. V trimming: 3 bases; J trimming: 10 bases; junction bases outside the gene matches: 10. The CDR3 DNA follows: TGTGCCAGCAGTTTGTGGACAGGGTCTGTCGGAGCTTTCTTT. Its protein is CASSLWTGSVGAFF.

The CDR3 DNA is TGTGCCAGTAGTCTTAGCGGGAGCTCCTACAATGAGCAGTTCTTC. Protein sequence: CASSLSGSSYNEQFF. The chain carries TRBV19 and TRBJ2-1, with 9 nucleotides matching TRBD2. The CDR3 is 15 amino acids. Losses at the gene ends were 5 bases for V and 0 bases for J; bases not matched to a gene: 2. The germline V gene encodes CDR1 LNHDA and CDR2 SQIVND (reference sequence).

V and J are TRBV29-1 and TRBJ2-7; D remains unclear. V lost 7 bases to trimming and J lost 1 base, with 14 bases between them. CDR3 length equals 13 residues. Germline V gives CDR1 SQVTM, CDR2 ANQGSEA. The CDR3 DNA sequence: TGCAGCGCACTACTGCCCACTTCCTACGAGCAGTACTTC. The encoded protein is CSALLPTSYEQYF.

The rearrangement links TRBV5-4 to TRBJ2-3, with 7 bases identical to TRBD1. This CDR3 contains 14 residues. Looked up from germline, CDR1 is SGHNT and CDR2 is YYREEE (reference sequence). V lost 7 bases and J lost 4; bases outside the gene matches: 9. CDR3 protein: CASAPGQWADTQYF. In DNA, the CDR3 is TGTGCCAGCGCCCCGGGACAGTGGGCAGATACGCAGTATTTT.

This clone was seen only once. J is TRBJ2-1 and V is TRBV27; TRBD2 matches at 12 bases. The germline CDR1 and CDR2 sequences are MNHEY and SMNVEV (reference sequence). This CDR3 comprises 15 residues. V lost 4 bases to trimming and J lost 9 bases; unmatched junction nucleotides: 7. CDR3 amino acids: CASSSGTSGLGEQFF. CDR3 nucleotides: TGTGCCAGCAGTTCCGGGACTAGCGGGTTAGGTGAGCAGTTCTTC.

This clone was seen more than once but under ten times. The V gene is TRBV11-2, the J gene TRBJ2-1; unclear D gene. Per germline, CDR1 SGHAT and CDR2 FQNNGV. The CDR3 spans 13 residues. V gave up 0 bases and J gave up 9 bases, with 9 bases separating them. CDR3 sequence reads: CASSLEPRGEQFF. In nucleotides, the CDR3 is TGTGCCAGCAGCTTAGAACCTCGAGGTGAGCAGTTCTTC.

This chain links TRBV27 with TRBJ2-7, with 16 bases matching TRBD2. Germline loops: CDR1 MNHEY, CDR2 SMNVEV (reference sequence). Losses at the gene ends were 0 bases for V and 12 bases for J; bases not matched to a gene: 8. This CDR3 is 16 amino acids long. The CDR3 spells CASSLSRGLAGGLLYF. CDR3 coding DNA: TGTGCCAGCAGTTTATCGAGGGGACTAGCGGGAGGGCTATTGTACTTC.

The chain joins TRBV6-5 to TRBJ2-3, with D possibly being TRBD2 (6 bases). CDR3 size: 14 residues. V lost 6 bases and J lost 3, with 13 bases in between. Germline V lookup: CDR1 MNHEY, CDR2 SVGAGI. CDR3 amino acids: CASRIPGRTDTQYF. The DNA for the CDR3 is TGTGCCAGCAGGATTCCGGGGAGGACAGATACGCAGTATTTT.

This clone was seen just once. This chain joins TRBV2 and TRBJ1-3; D is unclear. Germline assignment: CDR1 SNHLY and CDR2 FYNNEI. Trimming pared 4 bases from V and 0 bases from J, leaving 13 bases between. CDR3 size: 16 residues. CDR3: CASSVSQVGSGNTIYF. The CDR3 bases are TGTGCCAGCAGTGTGAGTCAGGTCGGCTCTGGAAACACCATATATTTT.

This clone came up a few times. The rearrangement joins TRBV28 to TRBJ2-7, with D possibly TRBD1 on 6 matching bases. V dropped 3 bases and J dropped 8 bases, with 17 bases sitting between them. Germline V gene sequence: CDR1 MDHEN, CDR2 SYDVKM. The CDR3 is made up of 14 amino acids. As DNA, the CDR3 is TGTGCCAGCAGTTTGAGTCAGGGGCGAGGGCAGCAGTACTTC. It translates to CASSLSQGRGQQYF.

This clone has only a few counts. This rearrangement joins TRBV19 to TRBJ2-7; TRBD1 is a possible D gene (6 bases). Between the trimmed V and J ends, which lost 4 bases and 4 bases, there was a span of 8 bases. The CDR3 spans 12 residues. The germline CDR1 and CDR2 sequences are LNHDA and SQIVND (reference sequence). The CDR3 nucleotides are TGTGCCAGTAGTAATGACAGGTACGAGCAGTACTTC. This translates into CASSNDRYEQYF. Together with reference TRBV19 and TRBJ2-7, the CDR3 gives the full variable domain: DGGITQSPKYLFRKEGQNVTLSCEQNLNHDAMYWYRQDPGQGLRLIYYSQIVNDFQKGDIAEGYSVSREKKESFPLTVTSAQKNPTAFYLCASSNDRYEQYFGPGTRLTVT.

The DNA for the CDR3 is TGTGCCAGCAGGGGCAGGGGGCTTTCCTACGAGCAGTACTTC. It is translated as CASRGRGLSYEQYF. The chain carries TRBV2 and TRBJ2-7; 8 bases map to TRBD1. CDR1 is SNHLY and CDR2 is FYNNEI in the germline V gene. With 6 bases clipped from V and 1 base from J, the junction kept 5 bases outside the gene matches. The CDR3 runs to 14 residues.

This chain links TRBV6-4 with TRBJ2-1, with a weak D call TRBD1 (6 bases). V lost 10 bases and J 0 bases, leaving 16 bases between the germline ends. The CDR3 is 15 amino acids. From germline, CDR1 is MRHNA and CDR2 SNTAGT. DNA for the CDR3: TGTGCCACTAGGGACAATACGGGCTCCTACAATGAGCAGTTCTTC. This sequence encodes CATRDNTGSYNEQFF.

The V gene is TRBV27, the J gene TRBJ2-7; TRBD2 agrees at 7 bases. Germline-derived CDR1 and CDR2 are MNHEY and SMNVEV (reference sequence). This CDR3 is built from 15 residues. V lost 0 bases, J lost 6 bases, and 8 bases stayed unmatched. This chain's CDR3 is CASSLSAGVLFEQYF. In nucleotides, the CDR3 is TGTGCCAGCAGTTTATCCGCGGGAGTACTCTTCGAGCAGTACTTC.

CDR3 nucleotide sequence: TGTGCCAGCAGTTTATTGGGGGGTGGCCCCTACAATGAGCAGTTCTTC. Protein sequence: CASSLLGGGPYNEQFF. The rearrangement links TRBV28 to TRBJ2-1; TRBD2 might be the D (6 bases). Trimming removed 1 base at V and 2 bases at J, with 12 bases between. CDR1 is MDHEN and CDR2 is SYDVKM in the germline V gene. CDR3 length: 16 amino acids.

This clone was seen a few times. In DNA form, the CDR3 reads TGTGCCAGCAGTTTTCGCCGCAGGGCCTATGGCTACACCTTC. It encodes CASSFRRRAYGYTF. The chain employs TRBV28 and TRBJ1-2, with D possibly being TRBD1 (5 bases). The CDR3 totals 14 residues. Germline CDR1 reads MDHEN; CDR2 reads SYDVKM. V lost 3 bases, J lost 4 bases, and 12 bases lay in between.

This CDR3 is CASHPDRATYGYTF. The CDR3 region has the DNA TGTGCCAGCCACCCGGACAGGGCGACCTATGGCTACACCTTC. The rearrangement joins TRBV2 to TRBJ1-2; 8 bases match TRBD1. With 8 bases clipped from V and 4 bases from J, the junction kept 9 bases outside the gene matches. The CDR3 extends over 14 amino acids. CDR1 SNHLY and CDR2 FYNNEI come from the germline V gene. Variable domain in full (rest from reference TRBV2 and TRBJ1-2): EPEVTQTPSHQVTQMGQEVILRCVPISNHLYFYWYRQILGQKVEFLVSFYNNEISEKSEIFDDQFSVERPDGSNFTLKIRSTKLEDSAMYFCASHPDRATYGYTFGSGTRLTVV.

Concerning this clone itself: Mismatch with germline at one junction end may stem from a read error. The V call is TRBV11-3, the J call TRBJ2-1, with 7 bases matching TRBD2. From germline, CDR1 is SGHNT and CDR2 YENEEA. The CDR3 runs to 12 residues. CDR3 DNA sequence: TGTGCCGGCAGCCTTGGGGAGGGTGAGCAGTTCTTC. It specifies CAGSLGEGEQFF. Filled out from reference TRBV11-3 and TRBJ2-1, the complete variable domain reads EAGVVQSPRYKIIEKKQPVAFWCNPISGHNTLYWYLQNLGQGPELLIRYENEEAVDDSQLPKDRFSAERLKGVDSTLKIQPAELGDSAVYLCAGSLGEGEQFFGPGTRLTVL.

As to this clone: One junction end disagrees with the germline gene, perhaps due to a read error. The chain links TRBV7-7 to TRBJ2-2; 11 bases map to TRBD2. CDR3 length: 16 amino acids. The germline CDR1 and CDR2 sequences are SSHAT and FNYEAQ (reference sequence). The CDR3 DNA is TGTGCTAGCAGCCCTGGGACTAGCGGCTTAACCGGGGAGCTGTTTTTT. Translating it yields CASSPGTSGLTGELFF.

The chain recombines TRBV9 with TRBJ2-7; 8 bases match TRBD1. The junction had 9 bases not matched to a gene; V was cut back by 3 bases and J by 1 base. The CDR3 is made up of 16 amino acids. Per germline, CDR1 SGDLS and CDR2 YYNGEE. The CDR3, as DNA: TGTGCCAGCAGCGCCGCACGGGACAGGCCATCCTACGAGCAGTACTTC. This translates into CASSAARDRPSYEQYF.

V usage is TRBV27 and J usage is TRBJ2-2; 13 nucleotides line up with TRBD2. The length of the CDR3 is 15 residues. V lost 8 bases to trimming and J lost 6 bases; unmatched junction nucleotides: 6. Germline values: CDR1 MNHEY, CDR2 SMNVEV (reference sequence). The CDR3 coding sequence is TGTGCCAGCCGCCTCGGACTAGCGGGAGCCGGGGAGCTGTTTTTT. This encodes CASRLGLAGAGELFF.

The chain joins TRBV5-1 to TRBJ2-7; 7 bases fit TRBD1. The CDR3 has 15 residues. Germline CDR1 and CDR2: SGHRS and YFSETQ. The junction had 3 bases not matched to a gene; V was cut back by 0 bases and J by 0 bases. The DNA of the CDR3 is TGCGCCAGCAGCTTGGCGGACAGGAGCTCCTACGAGCAGTACTTC. This encodes CASSLADRSSYEQYF. Full variable domain (remainder filled in from reference TRBV5-1 and TRBJ2-7): KAGVTQTPRYLIKTRGQQVTLSCSPISGHRSVSWYQQTPGQGLQFLFEYFSETQRNKGNFPGRFSGRQFSNSRSEMNVSTLELGDSALYLCASSLADRSSYEQYFGPGTRLTVT.